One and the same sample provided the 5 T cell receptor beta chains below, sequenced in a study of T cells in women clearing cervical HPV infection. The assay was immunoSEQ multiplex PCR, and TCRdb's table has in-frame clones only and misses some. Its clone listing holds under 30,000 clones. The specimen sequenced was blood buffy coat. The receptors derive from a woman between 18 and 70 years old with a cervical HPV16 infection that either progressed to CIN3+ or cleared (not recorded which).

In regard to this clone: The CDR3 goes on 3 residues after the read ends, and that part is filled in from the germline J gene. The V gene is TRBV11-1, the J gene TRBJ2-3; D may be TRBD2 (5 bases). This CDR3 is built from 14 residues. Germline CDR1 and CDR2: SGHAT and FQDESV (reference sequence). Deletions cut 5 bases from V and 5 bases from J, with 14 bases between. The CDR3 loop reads CASSLPPGLDTQYF. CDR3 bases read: TGTGCCAGCAGCCTACCCCCGGGGTTAGATACG.

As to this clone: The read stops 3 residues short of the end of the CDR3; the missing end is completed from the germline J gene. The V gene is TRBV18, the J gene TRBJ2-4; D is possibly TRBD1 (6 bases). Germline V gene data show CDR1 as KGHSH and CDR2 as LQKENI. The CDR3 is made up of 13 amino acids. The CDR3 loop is CASSPGTIYGQYF. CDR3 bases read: TGTGCCAGCTCACCTGGGACAATCTATGGT.

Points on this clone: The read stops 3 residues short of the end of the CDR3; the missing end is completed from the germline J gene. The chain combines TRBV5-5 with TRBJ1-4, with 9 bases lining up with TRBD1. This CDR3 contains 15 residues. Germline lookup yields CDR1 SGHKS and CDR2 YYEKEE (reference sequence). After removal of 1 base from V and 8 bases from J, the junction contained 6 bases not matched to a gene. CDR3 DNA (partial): TGTGCCAGCAGCTTGATTACAGGGGGCGGCGAAAAA. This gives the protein CASSLITGGGEK. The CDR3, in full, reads CASSLITGGGEKLFF. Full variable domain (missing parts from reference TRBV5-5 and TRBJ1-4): DAGVTQSPTHLIKTRGQQVTLRCSPISGHKSVSWYQQVLGQGPQFIFQYYEKEERGRGNFPDRFSARQFPNYSSELNVNALLLGDSALYLCASSLITGGGEKLFFGSGTQLSVL.

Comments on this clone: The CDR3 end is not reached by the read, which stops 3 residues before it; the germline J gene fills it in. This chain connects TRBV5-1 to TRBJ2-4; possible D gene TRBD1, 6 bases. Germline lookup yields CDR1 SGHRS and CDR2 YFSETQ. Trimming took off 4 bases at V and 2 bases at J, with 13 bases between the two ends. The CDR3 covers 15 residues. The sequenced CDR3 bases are TGCGCCAGCAGCGCAATACAGGGCACCAAAAACATT. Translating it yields CASSAIQGTKNI. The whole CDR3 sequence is CASSAIQGTKNIQYF.

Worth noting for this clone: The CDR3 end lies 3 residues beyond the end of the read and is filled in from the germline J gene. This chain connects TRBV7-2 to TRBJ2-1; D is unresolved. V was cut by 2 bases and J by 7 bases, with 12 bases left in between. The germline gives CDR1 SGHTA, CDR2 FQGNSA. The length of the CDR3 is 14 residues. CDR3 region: CASSLQAALNEQFF. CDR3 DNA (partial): TGTGCCAGCAGCTTACAGGCAGCCCTGAATGAG.